This T cell receptor beta chain was retrieved from a study of metastatic and nonmetastatic thyroid tumors. Study in general: Repertoires were compared across blood and tumor or nodule tissue from malignant and benign thyroid patients.

Every patient was untreated before thyroid surgery. Findings of the study overall: In blood and tumor, TCR beta diversity was reportedly significantly higher in malignant thyroid tumors than in benign nodules.

Points on this clone: The target antigen is unknown.

From germline, CDR1 is SGHTA and CDR2 FQGNSA. The CDR3 is 15 residues long. Trimming removed 1 base from V and 4 bases from J, with 13 bases in between. TCRdb re-called clones via MiXCR from the PCR reads. The data contain more than 5,500 clones, over 15% of them singletons. The V gene is TRBV7-2, the J gene TRBJ1-2; no clear D. The clonotype was recovered from a male donor with papillary thyroid cancer or a benign thyroid nodule (not recorded which). Some clones in this sample may be carry-over from other donors' samples. The material sequenced was adjacent normal tissue. DNA of the CDR3: TGTGCCAGCAGCTTAGGCGCTGGGGTTTCCTATGGCTACACCTTC. It encodes CASSLGAGVSYGYTF.